This record looks at one T cell receptor (beta chain) sequence and its context. Its recognized antigen is unknown. No much larger clonotype is one base removed from it; base qualities were not supplied. Sequencer: Illumina NovaSeq 6000. Using 5'RACE with constant-segment primers, TCRalpha and TCRbeta cDNA libraries were constructed, with sample barcodes and unique molecular identifiers added in the process. RNA was extracted from every sample with Trizol reagent. The libraries were amplified in two PCR steps, and the second step added a second sample barcode and Illumina TruSeq adapters. Sequencing of the libraries was done on an Illumina NovaSeq, producing 2 x 150 bp paired-end reads. For the original study's pipeline: The reads were demultiplexed and collapsed into UMI-guided consensus sequences using migec v1.2.7. Using mixcr v2.1.11, the UMI consensuses were aligned to TRA and TRB V and J templates and assembled into clonotypes. A clonotype was counted as expanded or contracted only if both edgeR and NoisET called the change significant, with noise models trained on biological replicates. For edgeR calls, the thresholds were a false discovery rate-adjusted p below 0.01 and a log2 fold-change of 1. PCA with hierarchical clustering of max-normalized trajectories of the 1000 most abundant clonotypes was used as exploratory dynamics analysis. Separately sequenced CD4+ and CD8+ repertoires were used to assign a CD4 or CD8 phenotype to each responding clone. TCRdb handled the public reads itself, with Q25 trimming in fastp and clone calling in MiXCR, and kept productive beta chains. Each entry is one CDR3 protein sequence, shown with its most common DNA and genes. The V and J calls and clone size are TCRdb's, not the authors'. The sample has roughly 120,000 distinct CDR3 sequences on record, around a fifth of them singletons. In total, the top ten clones hold approximately 41% of the sample.

The germline V gene (reference sequence) specifies SSHAT as CDR1 and FNYEAQ as CDR2. CDR3 length: 15 amino acids, cysteine to phenylalanine. Just CDR3 DNA is preserved here, 45 bases in frame from base 1. The data were obtained in a study of T-cell memory formation after mild COVID-19 listed by TCRdb under 2021. Background on the whole study: TCR sequence clusters from the two donors were largely donor specific. In a couple of donors, T-cell clones that expanded and contracted after mild COVID-19 were tracked by sequencing TCRalpha and TCRbeta repertoires over time. Two young, previously healthy adult volunteers made up the cohort, one male and one female. What the authors observed across the whole study: Contracting CD4+ clones turned up mainly in the CM and EM memory subsets, whereas EMRA was where CD8+ clones were enriched. The detection of some responding clones in pre-infection memory suggests that pre-existing cross-reactive memory T cells joined the SARS-CoV-2 response. SARS-CoV-2 specificity of the second-wave clones peaking on day 37 was not confirmed. Only two mild cases were covered by the study, and larger cohorts that include severe cases with pre-infection samples were considered necessary. Clones contracting from day 15 to 85 had balanced CD4/CD8 phenotypes, while a second wave expanding from day 15 to 37 was biased towards CD4+.

Ficoll-Paque density gradient centrifugation was used to isolate PBMCs. What was sequenced was PBMCs or a T cell subset sorted from them (not recorded which). The TCR originated in a man aged 18-30 years who had mild COVID-19 (a few samples of this study predate the infection). The sample titles of this study are shuffled in the database, so cell type and time point are left out; the donor was told from shared clones. The rearranged segments are TRBV7-7 and TRBJ2-6; 8 bases in the middle match TRBD1. Here the CDR3 is given as CASGYRGEGANVLTF. The sequence in DNA is TGTGCTAGCGGATACAGGGGGGAAGGGGCCAACGTCCTGACTTTC.